This T cell receptor beta chain was observed in a study of blood T cell repertoires in COVID-19. Original methodology: Researchers report that nucleated cell counts were estimated from reference gene primer amplification. Profiled with immunoSEQ multiplex PCR; TCRdb holds only in-frame clones, not every one. D and trimming were read from the DNA, whereas the V and J calls and clone size are those reported in that table. The top ten clones hold 7.5% to 9.5% of a sample with about 220,000 clones, 82% of them seen once. The count of this clone is one. Germline V gene data show CDR1 as SGHDN and CDR2 as FVKESK. The V end lost 0 bases, the J end lost 5 bases, and 11 bases lay between the germline ends. The CDR3 contains 14 residues.

Specimen: peripheral blood. The rearrangement links TRBV14 to TRBJ2-7; D perhaps matches TRBD2 (5 bases). This TCR derives from a woman of 80 years or more with COVID-19, enrolled during active disease. The CDR3 region has the DNA TGTGCCAGCAGCCAAGAAGCTATGAGGGACGAGCAGTACTTC. Its protein is CASSQEAMRDEQYF.